This record covers a single TCR beta chain. Its antigen is as yet unknown. CDR3 length: 17 residues. Trimming took off 1 base at V and 0 bases at J, with 13 bases between the two ends. The germline V gene encodes CDR1 SGHTA and CDR2 FQGNSA. The sample belongs to a study of T cell responses to AZD1222 COVID-19 vaccine. Profiled with immunoSEQ multiplex PCR; TCRdb holds only in-frame clones, not every one. The data show 60,000 to 70,000 clones, with 75% to 85% seen just once and over 5% held by the top ten. Points from the study as a whole: After the peak T cell response, and only then, were repertoires sampled. Spike regions recognized by vaccine-associated CD4 TCRs spanned the protein, led by 160-218 and 743-854. Donors skewed white British and female; clonal diversity was possibly underestimated.

This TCR was sampled from an adult in good health. The specimen comprised peripheral blood, sampled on day 0 of AZD1222 vaccination. The rearrangement uses TRBV7-2 and TRBJ1-3; D unclear. The CDR3 loop reads CASSLGAGLSSGNTIYF. CDR3 in DNA: TGTGCCAGCAGCTTAGGGGCAGGCTTGAGCTCTGGAAACACCATATATTTT.